The clone carrying this T cell receptor beta chain has just a few counts. Its cognate antigen is unknown. The data were taken from a study of T cells in Graves' hyperthyroidism and ophthalmopathy. General study findings and limits: Among thyroid clonotypes expanded above 0.001, most also appeared in blood.

Template material for amplifying TCR beta CDR3 regions consisted of RNA transcripts. The TCR CDR3 was amplified in a first-round RT-PCR using the HTBI primer set. TCRdb re-analysed the multiplex PCR reads in MiXCR, keeping a single row per CDR3 protein. Here the sample spans 250,000 to 300,000 distinct CDR3 sequences, roughly 19% being singletons. This CDR3 has 15 residues. CDR1 is MNHNS and CDR2 is SASEGT in the germline V gene. The V end was cut by 8 bases, the J end by 3 bases, with 18 bases between. The clonotype comes from a man aged 45-65 years with Graves' ophthalmopathy. The material sequenced was blood. The chain links TRBV6-1 to TRBJ2-3; the D gene is possibly TRBD2 (7 bases). In DNA, the CDR3 is TGTGCCAGCCGGTTCCGGGGGGCTGTTACAGATACGCAGTATTTT. Its translation: CASRFRGAVTDTQYF.